The clone carrying this T cell receptor (beta chain) was detected a few times. Its specificity is unknown. Ipilimumab CTLA-4 blockade and focal radiation were given to patients with chemo-refractory metastatic non-small-cell lung cancer. The entry originates in a study of radiotherapy plus CTLA-4 blockade in lung cancer. Study as a whole: Disease control reached over 30%, with objective responses in around 20%.

General study findings and limits: Blood saw expansion of tumor-derived TCR clones after radiotherapy plus ipilimumab.

The table came from immunoSEQ multiplex PCR; TCRdb's copy has only in-frame clones and leaves some out. The sample includes 85,000 to 100,000 clones, around 87% of them seen just once. The clonotype comes from a human donor with non-small cell lung cancer that progressed on radiotherapy plus ipilimumab. The sequencing here drew on peripheral blood, taken from a patient treated with radiotherapy plus ipilimumab.

The CDR3 loop is CASSAPGAATEAFF. The CDR3 region has the DNA TGTGCCAGCAGCGCCCCCGGGGCCGCGACTGAAGCTTTCTTT. The gene calls are TRBV9 and TRBJ1-1; D possibly corresponds to TRBD1 (5 bases). Germline V lookup: CDR1 SGDLS, CDR2 YYNGEE. V lost 3 bases, J lost 5 bases, and 14 bases lay in between. This CDR3 is built from 14 residues.